These T cell receptor beta chains were read from a single sample in a study of blood T cell repertoires in COVID-19. Some clones are missing from TCRdb's copy, which holds only in-frame ones; the method was immunoSEQ multiplex PCR. This table has around 250,000 clones, approximately 80% appearing once. Sequenced: PBMCs or T cells enriched from blood (not recorded which). These receptors were collected from a man aged 40-50 years who had been exposed to COVID-19. The CDR3 runs from the conserved cysteine through the conserved F or W. A D gene is named only where the DNA matches it firmly. Clone size is stated in some rows and not others, as once, few, many or a class when expanded.

cdr3_aa cdr3_nt cdr3_length clone_size v_call d_call j_call
CASSQDRTGGAYNEQFF TGTGCCAGCAGCCAAGATCGGACGGGAGGAGCCTACAATGAGCAGTTCTTC 17 . TRBV4-2 TRBD2 TRBJ2-1
CASSWRAGETQYF TGTGCCAGCAGCTGGAGGGCCGGGGAGACCCAGTACTTC 13 . TRBV7-3 . TRBJ2-5
CATSDPRGLAGHTDTQYF TGTGCCACCAGTGATCCCCGAGGACTAGCGGGACACACAGATACGCAGTATTTT 18 once TRBV24-1 TRBD2 TRBJ2-3
CASSGRDRGGYTF TGTGCCAGCAGCGGCCGCGACAGGGGTGGCTACACCTTC 13 . TRBV5-6 TRBD1 TRBJ1-2
CASKWQYEQYF TGTGCCAGCAAATGGCAGTACGAGCAGTACTTC 11 . TRBV6-5 . TRBJ2-7
CAGAESSYEQYF TGTGCCGGGGCGGAGAGCTCCTACGAGCAGTACTTC 12 . TRBV6-5 . TRBJ2-7
CASSIGTPNSGNTIYF TGTGCCAGCAGCATCGGGACACCAAACTCTGGAAACACCATATATTTT 16 . TRBV7-8 . TRBJ1-3
CASSSGQGTDTQYF TGTGCCAGCAGCTCGGGACAGGGCACAGATACGCAGTATTTT 14 . TRBV7-8 TRBD1 TRBJ2-3
CASSDSLAGIYEQYF TGTGCCAGCAGTGATAGCCTAGCGGGGATCTACGAGCAGTACTTC 15 . TRBV6-1 TRBD2 TRBJ2-7
CASSQYRTGDIQYF TGTGCCAGCAGCCAATACCGGACAGGCGACATTCAGTACTTC 14 . TRBV14 TRBD1 TRBJ2-4
CASSQRETIPSYNEQFF TGTGCCAGCAGCCAAAGGGAGACTATCCCCTCCTACAATGAGCAGTTCTTC 17 once TRBV7-9 . TRBJ2-1
CASSRAGGGSNEQFF TGTGCCAGCAGTAGGGCGGGCGGTGGATCCAATGAGCAGTTCTTC 15 . TRBV2 . TRBJ2-1
CATIGHRENTEAFF TGTGCCACCATTGGCCACAGGGAAAACACTGAAGCCTTCTTT 14 . TRBV15 . TRBJ1-1
CASSVGTGGAKHYGYTF TGTGCCAGTAGTGTGGGGACAGGGGGCGCTAAGCACTATGGCTACACCTTC 17 . TRBV19 TRBD1 TRBJ1-2
CASSLRRLATDTQYF TGTGCCAGCAGCTTGCGTCGCTTAGCCACAGATACGCAGTATTTT 15 . TRBV5-5 . TRBJ2-3
CAISPMAGDITGELFF TGTGCCATCAGCCCGATGGCGGGAGATATCACCGGGGAGCTGTTTTTT 16 . TRBV10-3 TRBD2 TRBJ2-2
CASSLQGARGNTEAFF TGTGCCAGCAGTCTACAGGGGGCGCGGGGGAACACTGAAGCTTTCTTT 16 . TRBV2 TRBD1 TRBJ1-1
CASSKREYSGSGAKNIQYF TGTGCCAGCAGCAAAAGAGAATATAGCGGGAGTGGGGCCAAAAACATTCAGTACTTC 19 . TRBV21-1 . TRBJ2-4
CASSFLGLGFMNTEAFF TGTGCCAGCAGTTTCCTAGGACTAGGTTTCATGAACACTGAAGCTTTCTTT 17 . TRBV28 . TRBJ1-1
CASTYFRGTEAFF TGTGCCAGCACCTACTTTCGAGGGACTGAAGCTTTCTTT 13 . TRBV12-3/TRBV12-4 . TRBJ1-1
CASSEDYSRNTIYF TGTGCCAGCAGTGAAGACTACTCGAGAAACACCATATATTTT 14 . TRBV6-1 . TRBJ1-3
CSVEASHTYEQYF TGCAGCGTTGAGGCTAGCCATACCTACGAGCAGTACTTC 13 few TRBV29-1 . TRBJ2-7
CASRRGLAGVEAQIWYF TGTGCCAGCAGGAGGGGACTAGCGGGAGTAGAGGCACAGATATGGTATTTT 17 . TRBV5-4 TRBD2 TRBJ2-3
CASSEAGGIEGKLFF TGTGCCAGCAGTGAAGCCGGGGGGATCGAAGGAAAACTGTTTTTT 15 . TRBV2 . TRBJ1-4
CASSGQANTEAFF TGTGCCAGTAGTGGGCAAGCGAACACTGAAGCTTTCTTT 13 . TRBV19 . TRBJ1-1
CASSQDSGASGRNEQYF TGCGCCAGCAGCCAAGATTCGGGGGCTAGCGGGAGGAACGAGCAGTACTTC 17 . TRBV4-1 TRBD2 TRBJ2-7
CASSFAYNEQFF TGTGCCAGCAGCTTCGCGTACAATGAGCAGTTCTTC 12 . TRBV7-8 . TRBJ2-1